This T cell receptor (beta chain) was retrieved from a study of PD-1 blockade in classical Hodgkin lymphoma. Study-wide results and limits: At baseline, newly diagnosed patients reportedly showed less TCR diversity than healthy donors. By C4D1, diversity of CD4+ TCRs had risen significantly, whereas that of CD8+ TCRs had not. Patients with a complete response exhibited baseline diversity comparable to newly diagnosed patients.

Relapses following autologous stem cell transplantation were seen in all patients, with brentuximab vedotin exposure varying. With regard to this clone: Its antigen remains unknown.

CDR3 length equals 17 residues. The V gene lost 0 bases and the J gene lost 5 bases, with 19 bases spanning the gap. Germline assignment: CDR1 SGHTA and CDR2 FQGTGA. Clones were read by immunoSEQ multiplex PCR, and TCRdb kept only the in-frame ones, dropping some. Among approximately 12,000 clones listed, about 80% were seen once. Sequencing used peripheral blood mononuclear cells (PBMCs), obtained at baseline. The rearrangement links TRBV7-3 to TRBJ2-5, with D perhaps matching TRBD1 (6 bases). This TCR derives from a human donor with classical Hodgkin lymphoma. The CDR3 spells CASSLTPPGHWGETQYF. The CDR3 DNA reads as TGTGCCAGCAGCTTAACCCCCCCGGGACATTGGGGGGAGACCCAGTACTTC.